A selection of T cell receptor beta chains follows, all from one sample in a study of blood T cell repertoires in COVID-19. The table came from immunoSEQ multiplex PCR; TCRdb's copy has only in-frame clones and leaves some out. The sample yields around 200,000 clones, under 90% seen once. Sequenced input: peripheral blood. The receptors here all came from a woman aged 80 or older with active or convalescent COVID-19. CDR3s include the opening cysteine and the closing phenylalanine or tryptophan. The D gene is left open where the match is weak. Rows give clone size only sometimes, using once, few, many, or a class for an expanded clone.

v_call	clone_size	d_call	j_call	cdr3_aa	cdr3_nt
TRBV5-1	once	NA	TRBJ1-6	CPSSLGGGMEDNSPLHF	TGCCCCAGCAGCTTGGGGGGGGGAATGGAGGATAATTCACCCCTCCACTTT
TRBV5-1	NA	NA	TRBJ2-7	CASSFPDSYEQYF	TGCGCCAGCAGCTTTCCAGACTCCTACGAGCAGTACTTC
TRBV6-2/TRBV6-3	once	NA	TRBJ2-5	CASSYSRSRGQETQYF	TGTGCCAGCAGTTACTCTCGGTCCAGGGGCCAAGAGACCCAGTACTTC
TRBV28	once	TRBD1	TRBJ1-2	CASGRQRGTGGPYGYTF	TGTGCCAGCGGACGTCAACGCGGGACAGGGGGCCCTTATGGCTACACCTTC
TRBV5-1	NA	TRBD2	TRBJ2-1	CASTLWSGNYNEQFF	TGCGCCAGCACTCTCTGGAGCGGGAACTACAATGAGCAGTTCTTC
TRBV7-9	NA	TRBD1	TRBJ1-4	CASSLGTGGNEKLFF	TGTGCCAGCAGCTTGGGGACAGGGGGAAATGAAAAACTGTTTTTT
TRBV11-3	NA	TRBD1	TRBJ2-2	CASSRQGDTGELFF	TGTGCCAGCAGCCGACAGGGTGACACCGGGGAGCTGTTTTTT
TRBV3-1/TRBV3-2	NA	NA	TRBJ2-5	CASSQTRKETQYF	TGTGCCAGCAGCCAGACTAGAAAAGAGACCCAGTACTTC
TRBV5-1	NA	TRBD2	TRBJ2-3	CASKGLAGTADTQYF	TGCGCCAGCAAGGGACTAGCGGGGACCGCAGATACGCAGTATTTT
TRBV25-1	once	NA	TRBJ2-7	CASSAGHYEQYF	TGTGCCAGCAGTGCAGGCCATTACGAGCAGTACTTC
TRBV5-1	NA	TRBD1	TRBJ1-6	CASSLEGQLYNSPLHF	TGCGCCAGCAGCTTGGAGGGACAGCTCTATAATTCACCCCTCCACTTT
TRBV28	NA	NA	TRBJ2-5	CASLNRGSQETQYF	TGTGCCAGCCTTAACCGGGGGAGCCAAGAGACCCAGTACTTC
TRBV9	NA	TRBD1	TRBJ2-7	CASSVGQGAYEQYF	TGTGCCAGCAGCGTTGGGCAGGGGGCCTACGAGCAGTACTTC
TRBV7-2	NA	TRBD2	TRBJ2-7	CASSLTAGENEQYF	TGTGCCAGCAGCTTAACAGCGGGAGAAAACGAGCAGTACTTC
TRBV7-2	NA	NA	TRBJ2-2	CASSPQANTGELFF	TGTGCCAGCAGCCCCCAGGCGAACACCGGGGAGCTGTTTTTT
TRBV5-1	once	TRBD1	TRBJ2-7	CASSLVTGTTYEQYF	TGCGCCAGCAGCTTGGTGACAGGGACAACCTACGAGCAGTACTTC
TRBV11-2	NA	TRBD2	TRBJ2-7	CASSRGLAGAYEQYF	TGTGCCAGCAGCAGAGGACTAGCGGGAGCTTACGAGCAGTACTTC
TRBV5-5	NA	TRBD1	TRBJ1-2	CASSGGYRGRGGYTF	TGTGCCAGCAGCGGGGGATACAGGGGGCGAGGTGGCTACACCTTC
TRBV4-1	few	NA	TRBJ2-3	CASSQDRSGSTDTQYF	TGCGCCAGCAGCCAAGATAGAAGCGGGAGCACAGATACGCAGTATTTT
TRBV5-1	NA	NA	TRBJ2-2	CASSLDGRPTGELFF	TGCGCCAGCAGCTTGGACGGCAGGCCGACCGGGGAGCTGTTTTTT
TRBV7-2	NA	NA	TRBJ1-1	CASSANIRGTEAFF	TGTGCCAGCAGCGCTAACATAAGGGGCACTGAAGCTTTCTTT
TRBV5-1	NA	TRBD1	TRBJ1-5	CASSLDRGRNQPQHF	TGCGCCAGCAGCTTGGACAGGGGGCGTAATCAGCCCCAGCATTTT
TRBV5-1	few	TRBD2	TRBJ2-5	CASSLYPRLAGSREETQYF	TGCGCCAGCAGCCTGTATCCCAGACTAGCGGGGAGCCGGGAGGAGACCCAGTACTTC
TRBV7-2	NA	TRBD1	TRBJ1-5	CASSPGQANQPQHF	TGTGCCAGCAGCCCCGGACAGGCCAATCAGCCCCAGCATTTT
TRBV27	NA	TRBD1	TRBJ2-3	CASNNHDRGSTDTQYF	TGTGCCAGCAACAACCATGACAGGGGAAGCACAGATACGCAGTATTTT
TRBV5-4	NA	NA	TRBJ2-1	CASSLGGGGTYNEQFF	TGTGCCAGCAGCTTGGGCGGTGGTGGGACATACAATGAGCAGTTCTTC
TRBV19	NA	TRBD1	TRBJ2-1	CASSKGGQGYNEQFF	TGTGCCAGTAGTAAAGGGGGACAGGGATACAATGAGCAGTTCTTC
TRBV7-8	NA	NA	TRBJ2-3	CASSFIGADTQYF	TGTGCCAGCAGCTTCATAGGGGCAGATACGCAGTATTTT
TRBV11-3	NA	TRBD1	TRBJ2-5	CASSPQTGAETQYF	TGTGCCAGCAGCCCCCAGACAGGGGCAGAGACCCAGTACTTC
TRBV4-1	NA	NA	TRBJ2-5	CASSPQYF	TGCGCCAGCAGCCCTCAGTACTTC
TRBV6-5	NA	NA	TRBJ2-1	CASSQNNEQFF	TGTGCCAGCAGTCAAAACAATGAGCAGTTCTTC
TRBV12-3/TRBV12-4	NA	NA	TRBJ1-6	CASSLRGSPLHF	TGTGCCAGCAGTTTACGCGGCTCACCCCTCCACTTT
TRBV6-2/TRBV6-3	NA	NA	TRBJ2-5	CASSHELETQYF	TGTGCCAGCAGTCACGAGCTAGAGACCCAGTACTTC
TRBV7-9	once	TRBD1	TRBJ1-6	CASSLETGGHDSPLHF	TGTGCCAGCAGCCTAGAAACAGGGGGTCATGATTCACCCCTCCACTTT
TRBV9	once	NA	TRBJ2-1	CASSKVGTGLGSNEQFF	TGTGCCAGCAGCAAAGTAGGTACGGGGTTGGGGTCCAATGAGCAGTTCTTC
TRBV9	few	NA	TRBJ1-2	CASSVAGDYGYTF	TGTGCCAGCAGCGTAGCCGGGGATTATGGCTACACCTTC
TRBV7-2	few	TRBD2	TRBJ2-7	CASSLRGGAPYEQYF	TGTGCCAGCAGCTTACGCGGGGGGGCCCCCTACGAGCAGTACTTC
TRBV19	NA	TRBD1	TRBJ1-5	CASSISRDRAAYSNQPQHF	TGTGCCAGTAGTATCTCTAGGGACAGGGCTGCATATAGCAATCAGCCCCAGCATTTT
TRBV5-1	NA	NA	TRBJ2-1	CASSLEGTAGYNEQFF	TGCGCCAGCAGCTTAGAGGGGACTGCCGGCTACAATGAGCAGTTCTTC
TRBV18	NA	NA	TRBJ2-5	CASSPGRQETQYF	TGTGCCAGCTCACCAGGCAGACAAGAGACCCAGTACTTC
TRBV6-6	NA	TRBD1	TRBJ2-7	CASTRDRGVNEQYF	TGTGCCAGCACCCGTGACAGGGGGGTCAACGAGCAGTACTTC
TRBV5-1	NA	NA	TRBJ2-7	CASSLAGESYEQYF	TGCGCCAGCAGCTTGGCAGGGGAATCCTACGAGCAGTACTTC
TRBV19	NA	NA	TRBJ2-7	CASSPDYRTYEQYF	TGTGCCAGTAGTCCGGACTATCGTACCTACGAGCAGTACTTC
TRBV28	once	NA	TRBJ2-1	CASSLRTARYVEQFF	TGTGCCAGCAGTTTAAGGACAGCGAGATATGTTGAGCAGTTCTTC
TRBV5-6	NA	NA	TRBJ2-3	CASSRWRVRTDTQYF	TGTGCCAGCAGCCGGTGGAGGGTTCGAACAGATACGCAGTATTTT
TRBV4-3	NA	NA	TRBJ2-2	CASSQVGAANTGELFF	TGCGCCAGCAGCCAAGTGGGGGCCGCGAACACCGGGGAGCTGTTTTTT
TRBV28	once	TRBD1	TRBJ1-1	CASSRQGTGVAFF	TGTGCCAGCAGCCGACAAGGGACAGGGGTAGCTTTCTTT
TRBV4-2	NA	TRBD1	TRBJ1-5	CASSPADRGIRWPQHF	TGTGCCAGCAGCCCAGCGGACAGGGGGATCAGGTGGCCCCAGCATTTT
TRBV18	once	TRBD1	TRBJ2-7	CASSPGQGEREQYF	TGTGCCAGCTCACCGGGGCAGGGGGAACGCGAGCAGTACTTC
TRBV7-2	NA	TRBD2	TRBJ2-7	CASSLGLAKYEQYF	TGTGCCAGCAGCTTGGGACTAGCGAAGTACGAGCAGTACTTC